This T cell receptor (beta chain) is drawn from a study of blood T cells in healthy people across ages. For the study at large: The template switching approach captured approximately one barcoded beta molecule for every two T cells. Whole-study results and caveats: Relative to aged donors, long-lived donors carried more naive CD4+ cells and displayed higher diversity.

The germline V gene encodes CDR1 DFQATT and CDR2 SNEGSKA (reference sequence). This CDR3 contains 13 residues. Of note for this clonotype: The antigen remains unidentified.

A second PCR of roughly 7 to 11 cycles used a sample-barcoded 5' primer and a J-beta primer mix. TCRdb processed the 5' RACE reads anew with MiXCR; each CDR3 protein has one entry. The sample holds around 1,900,000 distinct CDR3 sequences, approximately 39% seen once. The sequence derives from a human donor in good health. The chain recombines TRBV20-1 with TRBJ1-1; D is possibly TRBD1 (5 bases). The sample taken for sequencing was blood. Written as DNA, the CDR3 is TGCGCAGAGGGGAGAGGGACGAACACTGAAGCTTTCTTT. Its protein product is CAEGRGTNTEAFF.